This entry lists 28 T cell receptor beta chains sequenced from one sample in a study of monozygotic twins with inflammatory bowel disease. TCRdb reprocessed the 5' RACE reads and stores each CDR3 protein as one record, lacking DNA. This repertoire comprises more than 95,000 distinct CDR3 sequences; its ten largest clones make up roughly 1.9%. Sequences were obtained from blood. Receptor source: a human donor with ulcerative colitis or Crohn's disease, or a healthy co-twin of an affected twin (not recorded which).

This rearrangement joins TRBV14 to TRBJ2-5; TCRdb picks TRBD1, but there is no DNA to check that call. Germline CDR1 is SGHDN and CDR2 is FVKESK. The CDR3 is 12 residues long. CDR3 loop: CASSSGGGTQYF.

V gene TRBV19 combines with J gene TRBJ2-1; the D call from TCRdb, TRBD2, cannot be confirmed without DNA. Germline V gives CDR1 LNHDA, CDR2 SQIVND (reference sequence). The CDR3 consists of 11 residues. The chain's CDR3 is CASGDGPGGFF.

The chain couples TRBV6-5 to TRBJ2-7; TCRdb calls TRBD2, which cannot be checked without DNA. Germline V CDR1 and CDR2: MNHEY, SVGAGI. This CDR3 has 14 amino acids. CDR3 in amino acids: CASSYHPWGGEQYF.

The chain carries TRBV12-3 or TRBV12-4 and TRBJ2-2; as DNA is missing, the TRBD2 call by TCRdb cannot be tested. The CDR3 consists of 15 residues. CDR3 in amino acids: CASSFRGRGTGELFF.

V is TRBV12-3 or TRBV12-4 and J is TRBJ2-1; no DNA is available, so the TRBD1 call from TCRdb remains unchecked. This CDR3 contains 16 residues. CDR3 region: CASRGQDRAWGNEQFF.

The CDR3 here is CASRPTGGEETQYF. V and J are TRBV7-8 and TRBJ2-5; with no DNA, the TCRdb D assignment of TRBD1 cannot be verified. The germline V gene encodes CDR1 SGHVS and CDR2 FQNEAQ. The CDR3 consists of 14 residues.

The chain is built from TRBV27 and TRBJ1-2; TCRdb returns TRBD1, unconfirmable since there is no DNA. Germline assignment: CDR1 MNHEY and CDR2 SMNVEV (reference sequence). This CDR3 contains 13 residues. This CDR3 reads CASSSAGALGYTF.

The V gene is TRBV18, the J gene TRBJ1-2; no DNA is available, so the TRBD1 call from TCRdb remains unchecked. Germline V gene data show CDR1 as KGHSH and CDR2 as LQKENI. The CDR3 extends over 14 amino acids. The CDR3 is CASSPQDRNYGYTF.

The chain combines TRBV9 with TRBJ1-4; TCRdb proposes TRBD1, but this gene call is untestable without DNA. The CDR3 totals 17 residues. Germline V gene lookup returns CDR1 SGDLS and CDR2 YYNGEE. This CDR3 is CASSVDATGIGGEKLFF.

V is TRBV20-1 and J is TRBJ2-2; TCRdb's D call of TRBD1 is untestable without DNA. The CDR3 spans 16 residues. The germline V gene encodes CDR1 DFQATT and CDR2 SNEGSKA (reference sequence). The CDR3 loop is CSARDFYRGNTGELFF.

The rearrangement links TRBV7-2 to TRBJ1-5. The CDR3 has 12 residues. CDR1 is SGHTA, CDR2 FQGNSA, per germline. The CDR3 sequence: CASSFDIYPQHF.

The chain joins TRBV9 to TRBJ1-4; the D gene TCRdb calls, TRBD1, cannot be checked with no DNA. Per germline, CDR1 SGDLS and CDR2 YYNGEE. The CDR3 covers 16 residues. The CDR3 loop is CASSLPGGQGAEKLFF.

The chain has TRBV28 and TRBJ1-2; no DNA is available, so the TRBD1 call from TCRdb remains unchecked. This CDR3 contains 15 residues. Germline V gene lookup returns CDR1 MDHEN and CDR2 SYDVKM. The CDR3 protein is CASRRKDRPNYGYTF.

CDR3: CASSLGQARTDTQYF. The rearrangement uses TRBV5-1 and TRBJ2-3; TCRdb gives TRBD1 as the D gene, but with no DNA this cannot be confirmed. Germline V gives CDR1 SGHRS, CDR2 YFSETQ. The CDR3 has 15 amino acids.

The rearrangement joins TRBV5-6 to TRBJ2-5. The CDR3 runs to 13 residues. CDR1 SGHDT and CDR2 YYEEEE come from the germline V gene. CDR3 in amino acids: CASSPGYPETQYF.

The chain has TRBV5-6 and TRBJ1-2; TCRdb's D gene call, TRBD1, goes unchecked for lack of DNA. Germline loops: CDR1 SGHDT, CDR2 YYEEEE. The CDR3 consists of 15 residues. Here the CDR3 reads CASSARDRGNRGYTF.

The chain links TRBV3-1 to TRBJ1-3. The CDR3 is 13 amino acids. Germline CDR1 is LGHDT and CDR2 is YNNKEL (reference sequence). CDR3 region: CASSQRVGNTIYF.

The rearrangement uses TRBV6-1 and TRBJ1-5; TCRdb proposes TRBD1, but this gene call is untestable without DNA. There are 12 residues in the CDR3. Germline V gene data show CDR1 as MNHNS and CDR2 as SASEGT. CDR3 loop: CASMQGGQPQHF.

The chain couples TRBV7-8 to TRBJ2-3; TCRdb proposes TRBD2, but this gene call is untestable without DNA. Germline V gene lookup returns CDR1 SGHVS and CDR2 FQNEAQ. There are 17 residues in the CDR3. This CDR3 reads CASSLGFGTMITDTQYF.

The J gene is TRBJ1-5, the V gene TRBV5-1; as DNA is missing, the TRBD1 call by TCRdb cannot be tested. The CDR3 is 16 residues long. Germline CDR1 SGHRS, CDR2 YFSETQ. CDR3 protein: CASSYTGGREDQPQHF.

V and J are TRBV28 and TRBJ2-7. Germline-derived CDR1 and CDR2 are MDHEN and SYDVKM. This CDR3 has 12 residues. The CDR3 spells CASSLPGYEQYF.

The chain uses TRBV5-1 and TRBJ2-3; TCRdb names TRBD2, which stays unverified in the absence of DNA. The germline gives CDR1 SGHRS, CDR2 YFSETQ. This CDR3 spans 15 amino acids. This CDR3 is CASSPAGGPGDTQYF.

CDR3 amino acids: CASSGSAETQYF. The chain joins TRBV18 to TRBJ2-5. This CDR3 is built from 12 residues. Germline-derived CDR1 and CDR2 are KGHSH and LQKENI.

The V and J genes are TRBV7-2 and TRBJ2-7; TCRdb calls TRBD1, which cannot be checked without DNA. The CDR3 runs to 14 residues. CDR1 SGHTA and CDR2 FQGNSA come from the germline V gene. The CDR3 here is CASSPVRGHYEQYF.

The gene calls are TRBV7-9 and TRBJ1-4; TCRdb reports TRBD1, a call that lacks DNA to check it against. This CDR3 region has 15 residues. CDR1 is SEHNR, CDR2 FQNEAQ, per germline (reference sequence). The CDR3 region is CASSPQQGGNEKLFF.

The CDR3 region is CATRYRDRVEGTEAFF. The V call is TRBV24-1, the J call TRBJ1-1; TCRdb gives TRBD1 as the D gene, but with no DNA this cannot be confirmed. The CDR3 has 16 residues. CDR1 and CDR2 (germline): KGHDR, SFDVKD.

J is TRBJ2-5 and V is TRBV15. The CDR3 extends over 16 amino acids. Germline V lookup: CDR1 LNHNV, CDR2 YYDKDF (reference sequence). This chain's CDR3 is CATSRGGLRARETQYF.

The chain has TRBV5-1 and TRBJ2-4; as DNA is missing, the TRBD2 call by TCRdb cannot be tested. Germline V gives CDR1 SGHRS, CDR2 YFSETQ. CDR3 length: 15 residues. CDR3 protein: CASSLAGLAGAIQYF.